A single sample gave rise to the 16 T cell receptor beta chains below, sequenced in a study of T cell clones after liver transplantation. TCRdb keeps only in-frame clones here, not all; method: immunoSEQ multiplex PCR. The sample lists tens of thousands of clones, 71% seen once, with roughly 15% in the top ten. The sequences come from CD4+ T cells from blood, collected before liver transplant. The receptors were gathered from a human donor who received a liver transplant.

The chain couples TRBV11-2 to TRBJ1-6; TRBD1 is a possible D gene (5 bases). The CDR3 loop spans 16 amino acids. Looked up from germline, CDR1 is SGHAT and CDR2 is FQNNGV. Trimming took off 5 bases at V and 7 bases at J, with 18 bases between the two ends. The CDR3 coding sequence is TGTGCCAGCAGCCTAATGGGGCTGGGGTACAATTCACCCCTCCACTTT. Translated, it gives CASSLMGLGYNSPLHF. Full variable domain (rest looked up from reference TRBV11-2 and TRBJ1-6): EAGVAQSPRYKIIEKRQSVAFWCNPISGHATLYWYQQILGQGPKLLIQFQNNGVVDDSQLPKDRFSAERLKGVDSTLKIQPAKLEDSAVYLCASSLMGLGYNSPLHFGNGTRLTVT.

This clone was picked up a small number of times. This rearrangement joins TRBV29-1 to TRBJ1-1; D remains ambiguous. The CDR3 length is 13 residues. V lost 7 bases and J lost 1, with 13 bases in between. Germline V gives CDR1 SQVTM, CDR2 ANQGSEA. CDR3 sequence (DNA): TGCAGCGGCAGGCCGAGAGAGAACACTGAAGCTTTCTTT. Translating it yields CSGRPRENTEAFF.

V is TRBV5-5 and J is TRBJ2-3, with TRBD2 identical over 7 bases. The CDR3 spans 15 residues. Germline V gives CDR1 SGHKS, CDR2 YYEKEE (reference sequence). V trimming: 9 bases; J trimming: 3 bases; junction bases outside the gene matches: 13. In DNA form, the CDR3 reads TGTGCCACCAATCCCGTCCGGGGGGAGACAGATACGCAGTATTTT. It specifies CATNPVRGETDTQYF.

The J gene is TRBJ2-1, the V gene TRBV7-2, with TRBD1 matching 10 bases. CDR1 and CDR2 from the germline V gene are SGHTA and FQGNSA. This CDR3 is built from 16 residues. Trimming at V came to 5 bases and at J to 5 bases, leaving 9 bases not matched to a gene. This chain's CDR3 is CASSVTGTGVDNEQFF. The CDR3 coding sequence is TGTGCCAGCAGCGTAACCGGGACAGGGGTGGACAATGAGCAGTTCTTC.

The rearrangement links TRBV28 to TRBJ2-3; D is possibly TRBD2 (6 bases). Looked up from germline, CDR1 is MDHEN and CDR2 is SYDVKM. Trimming removed 7 bases at V and 2 bases at J, with 13 bases between. CDR3 length: 14 residues. CDR3 nucleotide sequence: TGTGCCAGCACCGGCGGGACCAACACAGATACGCAGTATTTT. The encoded protein is CASTGGTNTDTQYF.

At least ten counts were recorded for this clone. The DNA for the CDR3 is TGTGCCAGCAGTGAGGGGGCGCAAACTGAAGCTTTCTTT. Translated, it gives CASSEGAQTEAFF. The chain couples TRBV6-1 to TRBJ1-1, with D maybe TRBD1 (6 bases). Trimming took 3 bases from V and 5 from J, leaving 10 bases between them. CDR3 length: 13 amino acids. In germline, CDR1 is MNHNS, CDR2 SASEGT.

The chain is built from TRBV6-6 and TRBJ2-3, with D possibly matching TRBD1 (7 bases). In germline, CDR1 is MNHNY, CDR2 SVGAGI (reference sequence). This CDR3 is built from 15 residues. Trimming left V 5 bases short and J 5 bases short, with 17 bases between. CDR3 nucleotides: TGTGCCAGCAGTCCCGGACAGGAGGGGAGAGATACGCAGTATTTT. Translation gives CASSPGQEGRDTQYF.

This clone has just one count. The chain recombines TRBV6-1 with TRBJ1-5, with D tentatively TRBD1 (6 bases). Deletions cut 2 bases from V and 7 bases from J, with 9 bases between. The CDR3 extends over 13 amino acids. Germline CDR1 reads MNHNS; CDR2 reads SASEGT. The CDR3 spells CASSEQGRQPQHF. As DNA, the CDR3 is TGTGCCAGCAGTGAACAGGGGCGCCAGCCCCAGCATTTT.

The rearrangement joins TRBV2 to TRBJ1-1, with D perhaps TRBD1 (6 bases). Trimming pared 7 bases from V and 0 bases from J, leaving 9 bases between. CDR3 length equals 13 residues. Germline V gives CDR1 SNHLY, CDR2 FYNNEI. The CDR3 nucleotides are TGTGCCAGCAAGGGGGACATGAACACTGAAGCTTTCTTT. Its protein product is CASKGDMNTEAFF.

The chain couples TRBV18 to TRBJ2-7; 10 bases line up with TRBD1. The CDR3 contains 15 residues. Germline V gives CDR1 KGHSH, CDR2 LQKENI. Trimming at V came to 1 base and at J to 5 bases, leaving 5 bases not matched to a gene. CDR3 nucleotides: TGTGCCAGCTCACCACAAGGACAGGGGGGGAACGAGCAGTACTTC. Translating it yields CASSPQGQGGNEQYF.

This clone has just one count. V gene TRBV11-2 combines with J gene TRBJ2-7; 11 bases align to TRBD2. J was trimmed by 4 bases and V by 5 bases; bases with no gene match: 7. CDR1 is SGHAT and CDR2 is FQNNGV in the germline V gene. The CDR3 has 15 amino acids. The DNA for the CDR3 is TGTGCCAGCAGCACGACTAGCGGGGACGAATACGAGCAGTACTTC. The encoded protein is CASSTTSGDEYEQYF.

This clone was detected ten times or more. The CDR3 region is CASSRGSTYEQYF. CDR3 DNA sequence: TGTGCCAGCAGCAGGGGCAGTACCTACGAGCAGTACTTC. The chain combines TRBV5-6 with TRBJ2-7, with D perhaps TRBD1 (5 bases). The CDR3 is 13 residues long. Trimming cost V 4 bases and J 2 bases, with 10 bases left between them. Per the germline V gene, CDR1 is SGHDT and CDR2 is YYEEEE. Combining the CDR3 with reference TRBV5-6 and TRBJ2-7 gives the whole variable domain DAGVTQSPTHLIKTRGQQVTLRCSPKSGHDTVSWYQQALGQGPQFIFQYYEEEERQRGNFPDRFSGHQFPNYSSELNVNALLLGDSALYLCASSRGSTYEQYFGPGTRLTVT.

This sequence joins TRBV27 and TRBJ1-5; D is unclear. This CDR3 is built from 14 residues. Per germline, CDR1 MNHEY and CDR2 SMNVEV (reference sequence). The ends were cut back, 3 bases at V and 0 bases at J, with 6 bases in the middle. CDR3 coding DNA: TGTGCCAGCAGTTTGTCAGATAGCAATCAGCCCCAGCATTTT. As protein: CASSLSDSNQPQHF.

V and J are TRBV9 and TRBJ1-5; TRBD1 might be the D (5 bases). This CDR3 comprises 13 residues. Germline V gene lookup returns CDR1 SGDLS and CDR2 YYNGEE. With 1 base removed from V and 8 bases from J, the gap between germline ends came to 10 bases. The CDR3 loop is CASSVKWGEPQHF. The CDR3 region has the DNA TGTGCCAGCAGCGTAAAGTGGGGGGAGCCCCAGCATTTT.

The chain recombines TRBV18 with TRBJ2-5; no clear D gene. CDR3 size: 13 residues. V dropped 0 bases and J dropped 5 bases, with 7 bases sitting between them. Germline lookup yields CDR1 KGHSH and CDR2 LQKENI. This CDR3 reads CASSPPYLETQYF. Here the CDR3 DNA reads TGTGCCAGCTCACCACCCTACCTGGAGACCCAGTACTTC.

The CDR3, as DNA: TGTGCCATCAGTGGCGGCGGGGCCACGGGAAATGAGCAGTTCTTC. This encodes CAISGGGATGNEQFF. The rearrangement joins TRBV10-3 to TRBJ2-1; TRBD2 is a possible D gene (6 bases). The ends were cut back, 4 bases at V and 7 bases at J, with 17 bases in the middle. CDR1 and CDR2 (germline): ENHRY, SYGVKD. This CDR3 has 15 amino acids.